The T cell receptor beta chain under discussion was sequenced for a study of blood T cells in healthy people across ages. The second PCR ran about 6 to 12 cycles with a sample-barcoded 5' primer and J-beta primers. MiXCR was run by TCRdb on the 5' RACE reads, yielding one entry per CDR3 protein. Here the sample spans roughly 1,300,000 distinct CDR3 sequences, roughly 60% being singletons. This CDR3 comprises 14 residues. V dropped 4 bases and J dropped 6; count of bases not matched to a gene: 7. Germline V gives CDR1 MNHNY, CDR2 SVGAGI (reference sequence). Healthy Caucasians from Russia aged roughly 6 to 100 served as donors.

The source of this sequence is a man aged 18 to 29 in good health. The J gene is TRBJ1-1, the V gene TRBV6-6; 8 bases fit TRBD1. Sequences were obtained from blood. The CDR3: CASSSAGTGPEAFF. DNA for the CDR3: TGTGCCAGCAGTTCAGCAGGGACAGGCCCTGAAGCTTTCTTT.